The rows below give T cell receptor beta chains drawn from one sample of a study of beta chain features in type 1 diabetes. Here immunoSEQ multiplex PCR was the method, and the copy in TCRdb shows in-frame clones only, minus some. The data show around 280,000 clones, approximately 15% seen once. The specimen was naive CD4+ T cells from blood. These receptors were collected from a man aged 18 to 29 with type 1 diabetes. Each CDR3 is given with its conserved first and last residue. The order of the fields is CDR3 DNA, CDR3 protein, D gene, clone size, V gene, J gene. D genes are given only for firm matches. Clone size is stated in some rows and not others, as once, few, many or a class when expanded.

CDR3 DNA: TGTGCCAGCAGCTTAGTTCTGCTAGCGGGCACAGATACGCAGTATTTT
CDR3 protein: CASSLVLLAGTDTQYF
D gene: TRBD2
clone size: -
V gene: TRBV7-8
J gene: TRBJ2-3

CDR3 DNA: TGTGCCAGCAGTAGCACTGACAGGGTTCGAGAGACCCAGTACTTC
CDR3 protein: CASSSTDRVRETQYF
D gene: TRBD1
clone size: -
V gene: TRBV5-4
J gene: TRBJ2-5

CDR3 DNA: TGTGCCTGGAGTAACAGGGGGGGGAACACTGAAGCTTTCTTT
CDR3 protein: CAWSNRGGNTEAFF
D gene: TRBD1
clone size: -
V gene: TRBV30
J gene: TRBJ1-1

CDR3 DNA: TGTGCCAGCAGCTTGGGGACTAGCGGGCCATTTGGGCCCTACAATGAGCAGTTCTTC
CDR3 protein: CASSLGTSGPFGPYNEQFF
D gene: TRBD2
clone size: -
V gene: TRBV5-4
J gene: TRBJ2-1

CDR3 DNA: TGCAGCGTTTCTTTACTAGCGGGGTCCTACGAGCAGTACTTC
CDR3 protein: CSVSLLAGSYEQYF
D gene: TRBD2
clone size: few
V gene: TRBV29-1
J gene: TRBJ2-7

CDR3 DNA: TGTGCCACCAGCAGGTCCCCTAGCGGGAGGGGCACAGATACGCAGTATTTT
CDR3 protein: CATSRSPSGRGTDTQYF
D gene: TRBD2
clone size: few
V gene: TRBV15
J gene: TRBJ2-3

CDR3 DNA: TGCGCCAGCAGCCAAGATCTAGTAGCAACAGATACGCAGTATTTT
CDR3 protein: CASSQDLVATDTQYF
D gene: -
clone size: few
V gene: TRBV4-3
J gene: TRBJ2-3

CDR3 DNA: TGTGCCAGCAGCGTAGGGACTAATAATTCACCCCTCCACTTT
CDR3 protein: CASSVGTNNSPLHF
D gene: -
clone size: -
V gene: TRBV9
J gene: TRBJ1-6

CDR3 DNA: TGTGCCAGCAGGCTGTCGGACAGGGCCAATCAGCCCCAGCATTTT
CDR3 protein: CASRLSDRANQPQHF
D gene: TRBD1
clone size: few
V gene: TRBV27
J gene: TRBJ1-5

CDR3 DNA: TGTGCCAGCAGCTCGGGACAGGGCTATGGCTACACCTTC
CDR3 protein: CASSSGQGYGYTF
D gene: TRBD1
clone size: few
V gene: TRBV7-2
J gene: TRBJ1-2

CDR3 DNA: TGCGCCAGCAGCCCCTTAGGGAGACTAGCGGGAGAGGATGAGCAGTTCTTC
CDR3 protein: CASSPLGRLAGEDEQFF
D gene: TRBD2
clone size: once
V gene: TRBV4-1
J gene: TRBJ2-1

CDR3 DNA: TGCGCCAGCAGCCAAGAATCAGTCAGGGGTAATAATTCACCCCTCCACTTT
CDR3 protein: CASSQESVRGNNSPLHF
D gene: -
clone size: -
V gene: TRBV4-3
J gene: TRBJ1-6

CDR3 DNA: TGTGCCAGCAGTGAAGCGCCCGCGGGACTAGCGGGAGATGAGCAGTTCTTC
CDR3 protein: CASSEAPAGLAGDEQFF
D gene: TRBD2
clone size: -
V gene: TRBV2
J gene: TRBJ2-1

CDR3 DNA: TGTGCCACCCAGGACAGGAACTATGGCTACACCTTC
CDR3 protein: CATQDRNYGYTF
D gene: TRBD1
clone size: -
V gene: TRBV15
J gene: TRBJ1-2

CDR3 DNA: TGTGCCAGCAGTGAGCTTGCGGGGGGCTCCTACGAGCAGTACTTC
CDR3 protein: CASSELAGGSYEQYF
D gene: TRBD2
clone size: -
V gene: TRBV2
J gene: TRBJ2-7

CDR3 DNA: TGTGCCAGCGGACTGCCCGGATTGACAGGGGCAGATACGCAGTATTTT
CDR3 protein: CASGLPGLTGADTQYF
D gene: TRBD1
clone size: -
V gene: TRBV5-6
J gene: TRBJ2-3

CDR3 DNA: TGTGCCAGCAGCGGATGGACAGGGAACACTGAAGCTTTCTTT
CDR3 protein: CASSGWTGNTEAFF
D gene: TRBD1
clone size: -
V gene: TRBV11-2
J gene: TRBJ1-1

CDR3 DNA: TGCAGCGTTGTGACAGGGAATACTAAAGAGACCCAGTACTTC
CDR3 protein: CSVVTGNTKETQYF
D gene: TRBD1
clone size: -
V gene: TRBV29-1
J gene: TRBJ2-5

CDR3 DNA: TGTGCCTGGAGTCTTCTAGCCGCACCCCACTTC
CDR3 protein: CAWSLLAAPHF
D gene: -
clone size: -
V gene: TRBV30
J gene: TRBJ2-7

CDR3 DNA: TGTGCCAGCAGCGCATCTCGGACGGGATTTGAGACCCAGTACTTC
CDR3 protein: CASSASRTGFETQYF
D gene: -
clone size: -
V gene: TRBV7-2
J gene: TRBJ2-5

CDR3 DNA: TGCGCCAGCAGCTTGGAGGCTAGCGGGGGGCAAGAGACCCAGTACTTC
CDR3 protein: CASSLEASGGQETQYF
D gene: TRBD2
clone size: -
V gene: TRBV5-1
J gene: TRBJ2-5

CDR3 DNA: TGTGCCAGCAGCCGCCGGGACAGGGTAAATCAGCCCCAGCATTTT
CDR3 protein: CASSRRDRVNQPQHF
D gene: TRBD1
clone size: few
V gene: TRBV28
J gene: TRBJ1-5

CDR3 DNA: TGTGCCAGCAGCTCGAGACAAACAGATACGCAGTATTTT
CDR3 protein: CASSSRQTDTQYF
D gene: -
clone size: few
V gene: TRBV7-2
J gene: TRBJ2-3

CDR3 DNA: TGTGCCAGCTCCAAGGCACAGGGGGCGGGTTTCGGAGAGCAGTTCTTC
CDR3 protein: CASSKAQGAGFGEQFF
D gene: TRBD1
clone size: -
V gene: TRBV18
J gene: TRBJ2-1

CDR3 DNA: TGTGCCAGCAGTTTGTGGGCCAGGGGCGACTATCAGCCCCAGCATTTT
CDR3 protein: CASSLWARGDYQPQHF
D gene: -
clone size: -
V gene: TRBV28
J gene: TRBJ1-5

CDR3 DNA: TGTGCCAGCAGCTCGGGACTAGCGGGAGGACTGAGCACAGATACGCAGTATTTT
CDR3 protein: CASSSGLAGGLSTDTQYF
D gene: TRBD2
clone size: few
V gene: TRBV7-9
J gene: TRBJ2-3

CDR3 DNA: TGTGCCAGCAGTACAGGGGGCCCCTATGGCTACACCTTC
CDR3 protein: CASSTGGPYGYTF
D gene: TRBD1
clone size: -
V gene: TRBV2
J gene: TRBJ1-2